This T cell receptor beta chain was sequenced in a study of T-cell memory formation after mild COVID-19. TCRdb fed the 5' RACE reads into MiXCR, producing one record per CDR3 protein. The sample includes 270,000 or so distinct CDR3 sequences, around 17% of them seen just once. This CDR3 is built from 16 residues. V was clipped by 0 bases and J by 2 bases; unmatched bases: 1. Germline V lookup: CDR1 MRHNA, CDR2 SNTAGT. This clonotype was picked up many times. The TCR sequence derives from a young man who had mild COVID-19 (a few samples of this study predate the infection). Cell type and time point are not known. The chain carries TRBV6-4 and TRBJ2-6, with TRBD1 matching over 7 bases. Sequenced input: PBMCs or a T cell subset sorted from them (not recorded which). CDR3 protein: CASSDSGGAGANVLTF. CDR3 nucleotides: TGTGCCAGCAGTGACTCAGGGGGCGCTGGGGCCAACGTCCTGACTTTC.